This T cell receptor (beta chain) was captured in a study of cytomegalovirus exposure and HLA in healthy donors. The study, taken as a whole, reports: Association of a missense DCLRE1C variant with TCR beta V- and J-gene trimming was reported in a later analysis.

PCR amplification relied on 60 Vbeta primers (plus 13 Jbeta primers). Data came from immunoSEQ multiplex PCR; TCRdb stores just in-frame clones and leaves some out. The table shows some 90,000 clones, with less than 80% occurring only once. Details on this clone: Its cognate antigen is unknown.

CDR3 length: 13 amino acids. Trimming cost V 10 bases and J 5 bases, with 15 bases left between them. Germline V lookup: CDR1 SEHNR, CDR2 FQNEAQ (reference sequence). This clonotype originated in a boy aged 5 to 17 in good health and CMV-seropositive. V usage is TRBV7-9 and J usage is TRBJ2-1; tentatively, D is TRBD1 (6 bases). Sequencing input: PBMCs. The CDR3 spells CATNDRLDNEQFF. The CDR3 DNA follows: TGTGCCACTAATGACAGGTTAGACAATGAGCAGTTCTTC.